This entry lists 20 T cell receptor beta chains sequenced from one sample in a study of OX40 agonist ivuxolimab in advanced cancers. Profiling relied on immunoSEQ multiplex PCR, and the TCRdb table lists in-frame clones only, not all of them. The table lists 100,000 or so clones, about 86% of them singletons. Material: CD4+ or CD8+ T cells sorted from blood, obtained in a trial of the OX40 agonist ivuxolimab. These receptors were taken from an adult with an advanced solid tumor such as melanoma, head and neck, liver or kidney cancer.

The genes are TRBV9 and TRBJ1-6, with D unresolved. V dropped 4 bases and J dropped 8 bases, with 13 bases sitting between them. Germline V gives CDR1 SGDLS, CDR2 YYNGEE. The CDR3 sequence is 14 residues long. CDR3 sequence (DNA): TGTGCCAGCAGCCGAACTCAACTGGATTCACCCCTCCACTTT. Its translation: CASSRTQLDSPLHF.

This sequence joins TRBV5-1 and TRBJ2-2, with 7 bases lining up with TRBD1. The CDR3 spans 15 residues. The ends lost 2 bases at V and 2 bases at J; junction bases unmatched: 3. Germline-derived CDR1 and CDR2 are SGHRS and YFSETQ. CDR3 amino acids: CASSLGTVNTGELFF. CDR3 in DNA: TGCGCCAGCAGCTTAGGGACAGTCAACACCGGGGAGCTGTTTTTT. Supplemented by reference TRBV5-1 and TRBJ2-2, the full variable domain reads KAGVTQTPRYLIKTRGQQVTLSCSPISGHRSVSWYQQTPGQGLQFLFEYFSETQRNKGNFPGRFSGRQFSNSRSEMNVSTLELGDSALYLCASSLGTVNTGELFFGEGSRLTVL.

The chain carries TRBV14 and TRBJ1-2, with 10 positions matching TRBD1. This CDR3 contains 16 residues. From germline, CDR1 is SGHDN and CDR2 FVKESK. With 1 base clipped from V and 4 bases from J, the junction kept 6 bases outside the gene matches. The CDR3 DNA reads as TGTGCCAGCAGCCAAGTTGGGACAGGGGCCCTCTATGGCTACACCTTC. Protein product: CASSQVGTGALYGYTF.

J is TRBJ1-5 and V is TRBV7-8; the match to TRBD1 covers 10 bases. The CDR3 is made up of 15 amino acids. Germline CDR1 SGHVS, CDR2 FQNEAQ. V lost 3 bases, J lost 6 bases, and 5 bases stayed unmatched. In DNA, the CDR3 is TGTGCCAGCAGCTTTAGGGGACAGGGGAGTCAGCCCCAGCATTTT. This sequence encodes CASSFRGQGSQPQHF. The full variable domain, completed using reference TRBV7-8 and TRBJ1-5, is GAGVSQSPRYKVAKRGQDVALRCDPISGHVSLFWYQQALGQGPEFLTYFQNEAQLDKSGLPSDRFFAERPEGSVSTLKIQRTQQEDSAVYLCASSFRGQGSQPQHFGDGTRLSIL.

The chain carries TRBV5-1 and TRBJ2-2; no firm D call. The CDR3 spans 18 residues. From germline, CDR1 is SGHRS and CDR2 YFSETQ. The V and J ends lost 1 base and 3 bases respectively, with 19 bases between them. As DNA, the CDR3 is TGCGCCAGCAGCTTGAACGGGTTTCCACTTTCTTACACCGGGGAGCTGTTTTTT. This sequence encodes CASSLNGFPLSYTGELFF.

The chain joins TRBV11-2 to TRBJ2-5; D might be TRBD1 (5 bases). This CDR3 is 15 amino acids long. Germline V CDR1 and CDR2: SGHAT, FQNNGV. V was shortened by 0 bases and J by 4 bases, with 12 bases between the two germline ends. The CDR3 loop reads CASSLDSRARETQYF. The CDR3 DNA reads TGTGCCAGCAGCTTAGATAGCAGGGCCCGAGAGACCCAGTACTTC.

Written as DNA, the CDR3 is TGTGCCAGCAGCTTGAGAGGCGGTAATTCACCCCTCCACTTT. Amino acid sequence: CASSLRGGNSPLHF. V and J are TRBV5-6 and TRBJ1-6; D uncertain. V was cut by 1 base and J by 6 bases, with 8 bases left in between. The germline V gene has CDR1 SGHDT and CDR2 YYEEEE. The CDR3 has 14 residues. The whole variable domain, filled in from reference TRBV5-6 and TRBJ1-6, reads DAGVTQSPTHLIKTRGQQVTLRCSPKSGHDTVSWYQQALGQGPQFIFQYYEEEERQRGNFPDRFSGHQFPNYSSELNVNALLLGDSALYLCASSLRGGNSPLHFGNGTRLTVT.

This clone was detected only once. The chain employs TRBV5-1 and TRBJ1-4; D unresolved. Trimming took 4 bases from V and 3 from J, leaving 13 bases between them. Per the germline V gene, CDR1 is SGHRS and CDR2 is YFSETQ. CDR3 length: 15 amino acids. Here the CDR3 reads CASSPTGLPNEKLFF. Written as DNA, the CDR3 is TGCGCCAGCAGCCCAACCGGGCTCCCTAATGAAAAACTGTTTTTT.

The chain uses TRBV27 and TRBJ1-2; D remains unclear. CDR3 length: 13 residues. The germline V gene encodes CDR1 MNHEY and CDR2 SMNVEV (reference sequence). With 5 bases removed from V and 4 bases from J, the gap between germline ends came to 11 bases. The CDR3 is CASSGNGPYGYTF. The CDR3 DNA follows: TGTGCCAGCAGTGGTAATGGGCCCTATGGCTACACCTTC.

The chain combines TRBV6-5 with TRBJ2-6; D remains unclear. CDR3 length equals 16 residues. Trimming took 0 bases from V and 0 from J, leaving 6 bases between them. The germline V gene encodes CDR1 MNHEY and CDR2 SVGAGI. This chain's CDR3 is CASSYSGSSGANVLTF. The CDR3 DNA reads TGTGCCAGCAGTTACTCGGGTAGCTCTGGGGCCAACGTCCTGACTTTC.

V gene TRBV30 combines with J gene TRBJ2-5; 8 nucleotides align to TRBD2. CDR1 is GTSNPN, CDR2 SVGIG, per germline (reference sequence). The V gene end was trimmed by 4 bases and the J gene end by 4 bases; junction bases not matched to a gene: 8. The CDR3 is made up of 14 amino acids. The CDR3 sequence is CAWTNMAGGETQYF. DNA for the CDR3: TGTGCCTGGACCAACATGGCGGGGGGAGAGACCCAGTACTTC.

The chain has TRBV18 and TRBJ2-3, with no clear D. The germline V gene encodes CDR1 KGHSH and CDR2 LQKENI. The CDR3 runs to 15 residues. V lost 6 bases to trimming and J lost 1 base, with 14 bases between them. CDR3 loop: CASSLHGGGTDTQYF. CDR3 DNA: TGTGCCAGCTCGCTACACGGTGGGGGCACAGATACGCAGTATTTT.

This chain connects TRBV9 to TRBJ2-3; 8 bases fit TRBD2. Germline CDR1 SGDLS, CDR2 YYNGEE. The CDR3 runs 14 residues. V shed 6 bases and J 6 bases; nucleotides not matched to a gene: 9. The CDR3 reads CASTRGGVGDTQYF. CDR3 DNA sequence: TGTGCCAGCACCCGGGGGGGAGTAGGCGATACGCAGTATTTT.

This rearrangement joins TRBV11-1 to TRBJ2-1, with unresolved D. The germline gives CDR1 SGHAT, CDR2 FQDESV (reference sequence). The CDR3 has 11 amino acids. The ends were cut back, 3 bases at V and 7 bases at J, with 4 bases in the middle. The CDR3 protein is CASSFRNEQFF. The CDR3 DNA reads TGTGCCAGCAGCTTCAGGAATGAGCAGTTCTTC.

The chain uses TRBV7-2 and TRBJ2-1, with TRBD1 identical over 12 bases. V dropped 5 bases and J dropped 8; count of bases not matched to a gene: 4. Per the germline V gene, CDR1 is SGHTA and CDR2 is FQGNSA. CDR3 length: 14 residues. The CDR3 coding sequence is TGTGCCAGCAGCCGGGACAGGGGGCACTATGAGCAGTTCTTC. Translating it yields CASSRDRGHYEQFF.

The DNA for the CDR3 is TGCGCCAGCAGTGGCCCTAACACCGGGGAGCTGTTTTTT. Translation: CASSGPNTGELFF. The chain is built from TRBV10-1 and TRBJ2-2, with D unresolved. CDR1 is WNHNN and CDR2 is SYGVQD in the germline V gene (reference sequence). V lost 4 bases, J lost 2 bases, and 5 bases lay in between. The CDR3 is 13 residues long.

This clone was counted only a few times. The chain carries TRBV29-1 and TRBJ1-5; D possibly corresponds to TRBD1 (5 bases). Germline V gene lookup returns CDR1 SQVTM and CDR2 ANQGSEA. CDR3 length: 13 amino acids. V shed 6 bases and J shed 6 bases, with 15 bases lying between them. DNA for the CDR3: TGCAGCGTCCGGCGGGGGGAGGGTCAGCCCCAGCATTTT. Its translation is CSVRRGEGQPQHF.

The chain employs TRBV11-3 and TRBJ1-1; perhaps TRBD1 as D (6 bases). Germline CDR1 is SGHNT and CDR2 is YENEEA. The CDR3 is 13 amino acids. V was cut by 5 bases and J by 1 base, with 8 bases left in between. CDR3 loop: CASSMTGNTEAFF. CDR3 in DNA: TGTGCCAGCAGCATGACAGGGAACACTGAAGCTTTCTTT. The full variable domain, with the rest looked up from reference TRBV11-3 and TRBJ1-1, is EAGVVQSPRYKIIEKKQPVAFWCNPISGHNTLYWYLQNLGQGPELLIRYENEEAVDDSQLPKDRFSAERLKGVDSTLKIQPAELGDSAVYLCASSMTGNTEAFFGQGTRLTVV.

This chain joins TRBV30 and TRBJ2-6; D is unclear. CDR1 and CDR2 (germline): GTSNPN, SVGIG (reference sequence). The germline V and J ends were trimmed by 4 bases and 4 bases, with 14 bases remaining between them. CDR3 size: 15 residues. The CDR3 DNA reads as TGTGCCTGGAATTTCGCGACGGCAGGGGCCAACGTCCTGACTTTC. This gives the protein CAWNFATAGANVLTF.

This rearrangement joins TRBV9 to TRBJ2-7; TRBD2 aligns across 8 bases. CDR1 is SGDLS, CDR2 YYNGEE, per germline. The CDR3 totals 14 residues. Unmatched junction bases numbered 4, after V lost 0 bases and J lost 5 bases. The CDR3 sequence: CASSVEAGDHEQYF. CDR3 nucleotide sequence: TGTGCCAGCAGCGTAGAAGCGGGGGACCACGAGCAGTACTTC.